Following are 2 T cell receptor beta chains from one sample sequenced in a study of shared clonotypes between healthy human individuals. TCRdb's table, derived via immunoSEQ multiplex PCR, lists solely in-frame clones and lacks some. The data show about 2.4 million clones, 80% to 95% seen once. The specimen sequenced was naive CD4+ T cells from PBMCs. Indicated subset: CD45RA+ positively selected. These receptors were obtained from a man in his late teens or twenties in good health. Some clones in this sample may be carry-over from other donors' samples.

V gene TRBV4-1 combines with J gene TRBJ1-1; maybe TRBD1 (6 bases). Germline V CDR1 and CDR2: MGHRA, YSYEKL. The CDR3 runs 14 residues. The V gene lost 4 bases and the J gene lost 5 bases, with 14 bases spanning the gap. This CDR3 is CASSRPNRETEAFF. The CDR3 DNA follows: TGCGCCAGCAGCCGACCCAACAGGGAGACTGAAGCTTTCTTT.

The rearrangement uses TRBV19 and TRBJ2-7; 8 bases match TRBD2. The length of the CDR3 is 13 residues. CDR1 and CDR2 from the germline V gene are LNHDA and SQIVND (reference sequence). Trimming removed 5 bases from V and 3 bases from J; junction bases left unmatched: 3. The CDR3 region has the DNA TGTGCCAGTAGTTACCGGGGGGGCTACGAGCAGTACTTC. It translates to CASSYRGGYEQYF.